This TCR beta chain was identified during a study of blood T cell repertoires in COVID-19. Study-level information: PBMCs, B-cell-depleted T cells, or T cells provided the cDNA or gDNA that made up the material.

Individuals aged about 18 to 89 years were recruited from around 22 US areas. Participants' reported clinical history set cohort assignment. Exposed enrollees had met someone with a PCR-confirmed or clinician-diagnosed COVID-19 case at some point within the 2 weeks before study entry. The table came from immunoSEQ multiplex PCR; TCRdb's copy has only in-frame clones and leaves some out. The sample records nearly 300,000 clones, nearly 90% being singletons. This clone was seen a handful of times. The CDR3 contains 15 residues. Trimming took 7 bases from V and 5 from J, leaving 18 bases between them. Germline-derived CDR1 and CDR2 are MDHEN and SYDVKM.

Specimen: PBMCs or T cells enriched from blood (not recorded which). The clonotype comes from a woman aged 45-60 years who had been exposed to COVID-19. J is TRBJ1-5 and V is TRBV28; D unresolved. CDR3 amino acids: CASKLFSLVDQPQHF. CDR3 DNA: TGTGCCAGCAAACTGTTTAGTTTGGTCGATCAGCCCCAGCATTTT.